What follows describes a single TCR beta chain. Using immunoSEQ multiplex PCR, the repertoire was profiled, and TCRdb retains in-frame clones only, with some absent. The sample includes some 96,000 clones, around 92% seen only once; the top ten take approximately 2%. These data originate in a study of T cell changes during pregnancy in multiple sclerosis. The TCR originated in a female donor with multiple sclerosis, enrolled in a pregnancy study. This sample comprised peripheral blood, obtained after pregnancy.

CDR3 region: CAWSGTGGEQYF. The DNA for the CDR3 is TGTGCCTGGAGCGGGACAGGGGGCGAGCAGTACTTC. This chain uses TRBV30 with TRBJ2-7, with TRBD1 identical over 11 bases. CDR1 and CDR2 from the germline V gene are GTSNPN and SVGIG (reference sequence). The CDR3 totals 12 residues. V lost 3 bases, J lost 6 bases, and 1 base stayed unmatched. The whole variable domain, remainder taken from reference TRBV30 and TRBJ2-7, is SQTIHQWPATLVQPVGSPLSLECTVEGTSNPNLYWYRQAAGRGLQLLFYSVGIGQISSEVPQNLSASRPQDRQFILSSKKLLLSDSGFYLCAWSGTGGEQYFGPGTRLTVT.